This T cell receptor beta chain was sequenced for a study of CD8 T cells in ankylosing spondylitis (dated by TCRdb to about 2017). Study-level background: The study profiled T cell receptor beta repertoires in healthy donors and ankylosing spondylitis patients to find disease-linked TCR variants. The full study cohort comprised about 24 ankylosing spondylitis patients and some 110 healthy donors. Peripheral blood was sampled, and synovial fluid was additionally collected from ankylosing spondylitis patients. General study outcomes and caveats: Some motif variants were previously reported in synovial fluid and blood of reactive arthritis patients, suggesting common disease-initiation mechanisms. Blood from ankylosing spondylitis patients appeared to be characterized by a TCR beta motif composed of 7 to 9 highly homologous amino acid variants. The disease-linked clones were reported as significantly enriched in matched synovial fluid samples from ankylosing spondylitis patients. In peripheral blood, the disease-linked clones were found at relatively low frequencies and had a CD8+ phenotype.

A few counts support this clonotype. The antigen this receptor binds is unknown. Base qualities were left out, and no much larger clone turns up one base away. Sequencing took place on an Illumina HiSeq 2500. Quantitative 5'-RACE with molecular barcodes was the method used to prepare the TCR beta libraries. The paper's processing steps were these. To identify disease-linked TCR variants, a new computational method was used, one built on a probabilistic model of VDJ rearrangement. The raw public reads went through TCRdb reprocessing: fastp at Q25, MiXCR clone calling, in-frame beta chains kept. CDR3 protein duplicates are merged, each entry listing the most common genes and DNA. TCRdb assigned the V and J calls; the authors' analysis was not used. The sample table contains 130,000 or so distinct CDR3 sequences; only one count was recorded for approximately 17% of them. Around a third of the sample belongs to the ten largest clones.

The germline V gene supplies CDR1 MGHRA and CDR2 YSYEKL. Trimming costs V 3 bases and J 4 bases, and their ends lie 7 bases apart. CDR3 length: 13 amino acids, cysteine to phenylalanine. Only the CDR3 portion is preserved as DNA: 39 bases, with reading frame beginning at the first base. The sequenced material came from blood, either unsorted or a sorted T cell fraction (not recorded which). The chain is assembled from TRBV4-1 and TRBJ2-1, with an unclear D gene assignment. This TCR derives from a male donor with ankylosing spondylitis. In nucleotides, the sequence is TGCGCCAGCAGCCAGCGATCGTACAATGAGCAGTTCTTC. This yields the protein CASSQRSYNEQFF.